This T cell receptor (beta chain) was identified in a study of blood T cells in healthy people across ages. A second PCR of about 6 to 12 cycles used a sample-barcoded 5' primer and a J-beta primer mix. One entry per CDR3 protein results from TCRdb running MiXCR on the 5' RACE reads. The table includes 600,000 or so distinct CDR3 sequences, around 48% detected once. In this sample, this clonotype turned up once. Peripheral blood was drawn, about 9.7 milliliters per donor. Sequences were obtained from blood. The sequence was collected from a man of 80 years or more in good health.

CDR3 DNA: TGCAGTGCTCCCAGTCGGGGCCTTTCCTACGAGCAGTACTTC. Residues: CSAPSRGLSYEQYF. The rearrangement joins TRBV20-1 to TRBJ2-1; D might be TRBD1 or TRBD2, each matching 5 bases. The DNA matches TRBJ2-7 better at its end, which makes the J call doubtful. Germline V gene sequence: CDR1 DFQATT, CDR2 SNEGSKA (reference sequence). The CDR3 is 14 amino acids.